The 13 T cell receptor beta chains reported below all come from one sample, sequenced in a study of T cells in Graves' hyperthyroidism and ophthalmopathy. Amplified TCR beta CDR3 regions derived from RNA transcripts. TCR CDR3 underwent first-round RT-PCR with the HTBI primer set. TCRdb analysed the multiplex PCR reads with MiXCR anew, one entry per CDR3 protein. This table holds around 620,000 distinct CDR3 sequences, around 42% found once. Sequenced input: peripheral blood or thyroid tissue (not recorded which). Receptors were obtained from an adult woman with Graves' disease, either hyperthyroidism or ophthalmopathy (not recorded which).

V is TRBV20-1 and J is TRBJ1-5, with a weak D call TRBD1 (6 bases). The CDR3 extends over 12 amino acids. The V gene's germline CDR1 is DFQATT and CDR2 SNEGSKA (reference sequence). V was pared by 4 bases and J by 6 bases, with 10 bases between. The CDR3 region is CSAKEGGQPQHF. For the CDR3, the DNA is TGCAGTGCTAAGGAGGGGGGTCAGCCCCAGCATTTT.

This clonotype has a count of ten or more. The chain joins TRBV7-9 to TRBJ2-7; a possible D gene is TRBD2 (7 bases). This CDR3 comprises 15 residues. Trimming left V 3 bases short and J 6 bases short, with 18 bases between. Germline V CDR1 and CDR2: SEHNR, FQNEAQ (reference sequence). CDR3 loop: CASSLEGRGRSEQYF. As DNA, the CDR3 is TGTGCCAGCAGCTTGGAGGGGCGGGGGCGCTCCGAGCAGTACTTC.

This clonotype has ten or more counts. V and J are TRBV6-5 and TRBJ2-7, with D perhaps matching TRBD1 (6 bases). Germline loops: CDR1 MNHEY, CDR2 SVGAGI. V lost 6 bases and J 2 bases, leaving 8 bases between the germline ends. This CDR3 is 12 amino acids long. Here the CDR3 reads CASRGQTYEQYF. For the CDR3, the DNA is TGTGCCAGCAGGGGACAAACCTACGAGCAGTACTTC.

This clonotype has at least ten counts. V and J are TRBV6-1 and TRBJ1-1; TRBD1 matches at 9 bases. The germline V gene has CDR1 MNHNS and CDR2 SASEGT. The CDR3 has 17 amino acids. The V segment lost 3 bases and the J segment 0 bases; nucleotides outside the gene matches: 8. CDR3 sequence: CASSDRDRDNVNTEAFF. CDR3 nucleotides: TGTGCCAGCAGTGATCGGGACAGGGATAATGTGAACACTGAAGCTTTCTTT.

This clonotype appeared many times. The rearrangement uses TRBV27 and TRBJ2-7; D ambiguous. Germline CDR1 and CDR2: MNHEY and SMNVEV (reference sequence). Between the trimmed V and J ends, which lost 6 bases and 2 bases, there was a span of 8 bases. This CDR3 has 12 residues. This CDR3 reads CASRSVAYEQYF. The CDR3 nucleotides are TGTGCCAGCAGATCAGTGGCCTACGAGCAGTACTTC.

This clonotype was picked up many times. The rearrangement joins TRBV10-2 to TRBJ1-4; possible D gene TRBD1, 6 bases. This CDR3 is built from 14 residues. Trimming removed 7 bases from V and 2 bases from J, with 11 bases in between. CDR1 and CDR2 from the germline V gene are WSHSY and SAAADI. The CDR3 region has the DNA TGCGCCAGCACGGGGGGCAGTACTAATGAAAAACTGTTTTTT. It is translated as CASTGGSTNEKLFF.

This clonotype was recorded once. The chain has TRBV7-9 and TRBJ2-7; 7 bases fit TRBD1. Per the germline V gene, CDR1 is SEHNR and CDR2 is FQNEAQ (reference sequence). This CDR3 region has 14 residues. Trimming at V came to 6 bases and at J to 2 bases, leaving 7 bases not matched to a gene. The CDR3 DNA sequence: TGTGCCAGCAGTGCTAAGGGACAGCCCTACGAGCAGTACTTC. Its translation is CASSAKGQPYEQYF.

The V call is TRBV10-3, the J call TRBJ1-6, with 7 nucleotides matching TRBD1. Per germline, CDR1 ENHRY and CDR2 SYGVKD. The CDR3 has 13 residues. The J segment lost 12 bases and the V segment lost 2 bases, leaving 4 bases of the junction unmatched. The CDR3 protein is CAISERQGRPLHF. CDR3 nucleotides: TGTGCCATCAGTGAGCGACAGGGCCGACCCCTCCACTTT.

The chain employs TRBV28 and TRBJ1-1; D gene ambiguous. The V gene's germline CDR1 is MDHEN and CDR2 SYDVKM. V gave up 4 bases and J gave up 0 bases, with 12 bases separating them. The CDR3 extends over 15 amino acids. Written as DNA, the CDR3 is TGTGCCAGCAGTTCGTTAGAGTGGGTGAACACTGAAGCTTTCTTT. Its protein is CASSSLEWVNTEAFF.

This clonotype was observed at least ten times. V gene TRBV6-1 combines with J gene TRBJ2-7; 7 positions match TRBD1. CDR1 MNHNS and CDR2 SASEGT come from the germline V gene. This CDR3 comprises 15 residues. V was clipped by 7 bases and J by 0 bases; unmatched bases: 9. CDR3 in DNA: TGTGCCAGCACTCCCCAGGGGGTTACCTCCTACGAGCAGTACTTC. As protein: CASTPQGVTSYEQYF.

The CDR3 is CASSEGETLAGGADTGELFF. The CDR3 DNA is TGTGCCAGCAGTGAAGGGGAGACTCTAGCGGGAGGGGCGGACACCGGGGAGCTGTTTTTT. This chain links TRBV7-9 with TRBJ2-2; 12 bases are a match to TRBD2. V lost 6 bases and J lost 3; bases outside the gene matches: 17. The CDR3 runs 20 residues. From germline, CDR1 is SEHNR and CDR2 FQNEAQ (reference sequence).

This clonotype was counted once. A clone one base away is much larger, so this may be a read error. The chain links TRBV20-1 to TRBJ2-2; TRBD2 aligns across 12 bases. Germline CDR1 is DFQATT and CDR2 is SNEGSKA (reference sequence). The V gene end was trimmed by 5 bases and the J gene end by 1 base; junction bases not matched to a gene: 8. This CDR3 region has 17 residues. The CDR3 region is CSAPRPSGRGNTGELFF. CDR3 nucleotides: TGCAGTGCTCCACGGCCTAGCGGGAGGGGGAACACCGGGGAGCTGTTTTTT.

This clonotype has a count of ten or more. The rearrangement uses TRBV20-1 and TRBJ2-7, with D perhaps TRBD1 or TRBD2 (5 bases each). V lost 6 bases to trimming and J lost 2 bases, with 8 bases between them. Germline-derived CDR1 and CDR2 are DFQATT and SNEGSKA (reference sequence). The length of the CDR3 is 11 residues. CDR3 sequence reads: CSAGATYEQYF. CDR3 sequence (DNA): TGCAGTGCCGGGGCAACCTACGAGCAGTACTTC.